This T cell receptor beta chain was documented in a study of beta chain features in type 1 diabetes. Study findings and constraints: Shorter TCRB CDR3s, moderately but significantly so, marked every one of the four CD4+ subsets in Type 1 diabetes patients.

Every isolated RNA sample was fully reverse transcribed, so sequencing captured expressed TCRB transcripts. Produced via immunoSEQ multiplex PCR; TCRdb's table is partial and in-frame only. Of some 290,000 clones listed, 24% were seen once; the top ten hold about 0.012%. This clone was counted a few times. Its antigen is not known. This CDR3 has 11 residues. The germline V gene has CDR1 MNHEY and CDR2 SVGAGI. Trimming removed 1 base at V and 10 bases at J, with 7 bases between. This chain links TRBV6-5 with TRBJ1-1; D is possibly TRBD1 (5 bases). The TCR originated in a woman in her 30s with type 1 diabetes. The sample comprised naive CD4+ T cells from blood. CDR3 protein: CASSYFGGAFF. The CDR3 DNA follows: TGTGCCAGCAGTTACTTCGGGGGAGCTTTCTTT.